This T cell receptor beta chain was profiled in a study of identical twins. Template switching introduced a universal primer site, and the cDNA bore unique molecular identifiers. One entry per CDR3 protein, called by TCRdb with MiXCR from the 5' RACE reads. The sample shows around 570,000 distinct CDR3 sequences, just under 10% of them seen only once. With V trimmed by 5 bases and J by 4 bases, 8 bases remained unmatched. Germline V gives CDR1 SQVTM, CDR2 ANQGSEA. This CDR3 contains 14 residues. The same sample was also used in a study of yellow fever vaccine responses in identical twins.

The sequenced sample consisted of PBMCs. This clonotype originated in a woman between 18 and 30 years old in good health. The rearrangement links TRBV29-1 to TRBJ1-1; 9 bases agree with TRBD1. The CDR3 region has the DNA TGCAGCGTTATCCAAAAGACAGGGGGCACTGAAGCTTTCTTT. As protein: CSVIQKTGGTEAFF.